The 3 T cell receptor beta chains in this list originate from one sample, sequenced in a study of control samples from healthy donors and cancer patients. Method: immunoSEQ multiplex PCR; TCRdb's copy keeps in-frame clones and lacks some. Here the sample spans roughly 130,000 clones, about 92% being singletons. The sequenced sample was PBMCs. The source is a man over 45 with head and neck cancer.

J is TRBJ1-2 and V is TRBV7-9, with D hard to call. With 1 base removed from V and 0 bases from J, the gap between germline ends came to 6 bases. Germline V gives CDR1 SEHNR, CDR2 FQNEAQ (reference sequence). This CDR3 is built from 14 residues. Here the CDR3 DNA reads TGTGCCAGCAGCTTAGGAGGTGCTAACTATGGCTACACCTTC. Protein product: CASSLGGANYGYTF. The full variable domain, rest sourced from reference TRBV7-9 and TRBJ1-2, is DTGVSQNPRHKITKRGQNVTFRCDPISEHNRLYWYRQTLGQGPEFLTYFQNEAQLEKSRLLSDRFSAERPKGSFSTLEIQRTEQGDSAMYLCASSLGGANYGYTFGSGTRLTVV.

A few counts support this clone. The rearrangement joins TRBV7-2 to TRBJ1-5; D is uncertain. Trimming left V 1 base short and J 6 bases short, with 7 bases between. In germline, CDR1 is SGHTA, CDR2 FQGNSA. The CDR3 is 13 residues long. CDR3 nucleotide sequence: TGTGCCAGCAGCTTAGTGCAAAGTCAGCCCCAGCATTTT. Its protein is CASSLVQSQPQHF.

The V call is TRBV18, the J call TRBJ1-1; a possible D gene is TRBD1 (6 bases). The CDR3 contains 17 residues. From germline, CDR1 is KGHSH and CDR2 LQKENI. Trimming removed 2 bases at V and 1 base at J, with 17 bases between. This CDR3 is CASSPNQQGSPNTEAFF. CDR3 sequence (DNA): TGTGCCAGCTCACCAAATCAGCAGGGGTCTCCGAACACTGAAGCTTTCTTT.